This T cell receptor beta chain comes out of a study of OX40 agonist ivuxolimab in advanced cancers. Turning to the study itself: Patients' therapy was ivuxolimab, an antibody that acts as an agonist of OX40 (CD134).

In germline, CDR1 is SGHVS, CDR2 FQNEAQ. The CDR3 runs to 18 residues. V lost 1 base and J lost 2; bases outside the gene matches: 13. Regarding the study as a whole: Partial responders receiving 0.1-3.0 mg/kg showed among the lowest clonal expansion.

Here immunoSEQ multiplex PCR was the method, and the copy in TCRdb shows in-frame clones only, minus some. This table holds 25,000 to 35,000 clones, around 84% found once. There are a few counts of this clone. Its antigen is currently unknown. The origin of this receptor is an adult with an advanced solid tumor such as melanoma, head and neck, liver or kidney cancer. The sequences come from CD4+ or CD8+ T cells sorted from blood, collected in a trial of the OX40 agonist ivuxolimab. This chain links TRBV7-8 with TRBJ1-2; 7 bases match TRBD1. The CDR3 DNA follows: TGTGCCAGCAGCTTAGTTAGGGGGCAGGGGGAGCGGAACTATGGCTACACCTTC. Amino acid sequence: CASSLVRGQGERNYGYTF.